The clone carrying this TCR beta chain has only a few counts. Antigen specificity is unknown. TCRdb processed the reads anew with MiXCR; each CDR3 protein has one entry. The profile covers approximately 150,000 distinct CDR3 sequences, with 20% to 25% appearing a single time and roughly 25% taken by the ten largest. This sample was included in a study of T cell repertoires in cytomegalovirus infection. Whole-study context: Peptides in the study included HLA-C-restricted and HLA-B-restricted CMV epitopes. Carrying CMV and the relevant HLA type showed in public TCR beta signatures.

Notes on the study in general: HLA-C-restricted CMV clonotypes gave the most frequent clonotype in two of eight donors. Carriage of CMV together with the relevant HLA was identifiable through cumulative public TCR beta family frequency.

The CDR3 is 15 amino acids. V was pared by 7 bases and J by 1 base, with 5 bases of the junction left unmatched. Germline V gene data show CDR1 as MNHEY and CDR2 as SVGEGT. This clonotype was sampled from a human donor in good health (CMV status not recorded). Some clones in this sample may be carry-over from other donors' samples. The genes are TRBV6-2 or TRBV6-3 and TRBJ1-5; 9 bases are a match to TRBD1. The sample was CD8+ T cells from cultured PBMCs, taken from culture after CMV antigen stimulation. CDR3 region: CASNRDRASNQPQHF. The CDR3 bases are TGTGCCAGCAATCGGGACAGGGCGAGCAATCAGCCCCAGCATTTT.